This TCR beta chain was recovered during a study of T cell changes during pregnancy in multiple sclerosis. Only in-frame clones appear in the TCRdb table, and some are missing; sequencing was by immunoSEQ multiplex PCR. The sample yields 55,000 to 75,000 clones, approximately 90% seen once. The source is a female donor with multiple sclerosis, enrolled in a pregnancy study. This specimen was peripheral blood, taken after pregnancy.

This CDR3 reads CASSEARQGPSYGYTF. The CDR3 DNA sequence: TGTGCCAGCAGTGAAGCCCGACAGGGGCCTTCATATGGCTACACCTTC. The chain combines TRBV2 with TRBJ1-2, with 8 nucleotides matching TRBD1. Germline V lookup: CDR1 SNHLY, CDR2 FYNNEI. This CDR3 spans 16 amino acids. After removal of 0 bases from V and 5 bases from J, the junction contained 8 bases not matched to a gene.